These T cell receptor beta chains were read from a single sample in a study of OX40 agonist ivuxolimab in advanced cancers. TCRdb's copy holds only in-frame clones and misses some; the assay was immunoSEQ multiplex PCR. The sample carries over 60,000 clones, 75% to 90% recorded once. The starting material was CD4+ or CD8+ T cells sorted from blood, obtained in a trial of the OX40 agonist ivuxolimab. All receptors derive from an adult with an advanced solid tumor such as melanoma, head and neck, liver or kidney cancer. CDR3s include the opening cysteine and the closing phenylalanine or tryptophan. The D gene is left open where the match is weak. The listing skips clone size in some rows; elsewhere it reads once, few, many or a size class.

TRBJ2-5	18	TRBV7-2	.	TRBD1	CASSLLRDRALGQETQYF	TGTGCCAGCAGCTTACTACGGGACAGGGCCTTGGGGCAAGAGACCCAGTACTTC
TRBJ2-7	14	TRBV5-1	.	TRBD1	CASSLGQGAYEQYF	TGCGCCAGCAGCTTGGGACAGGGGGCGTACGAGCAGTACTTC
TRBJ2-1	16	TRBV6-1	.	.	CASSAHSRQAGYEQFF	TGTGCCAGCAGTGCACATTCCCGACAGGCCGGCTATGAGCAGTTCTTC
TRBJ2-1	17	TRBV5-1	.	.	CASRGLVGGGLYNEQFF	TGCGCCAGCAGAGGCCTGGTGGGAGGGGGTCTCTACAATGAGCAGTTCTTC
TRBJ1-3	15	TRBV7-2	.	.	CASSLRKGPGNTIYF	TGTGCCAGCAGCTTAAGGAAGGGGCCTGGAAACACCATATATTTT
TRBJ2-7	13	TRBV9	.	.	CASSVGVSYEQYF	TGTGCCAGCAGCGTAGGGGTCTCCTACGAGCAGTACTTC
TRBJ1-2	15	TRBV5-1	.	.	CASSLGSGTVYGYTF	TGCGCCAGCAGCTTGGGTTCTGGGACGGTCTATGGCTACACCTTC
TRBJ2-3	14	TRBV7-3	.	TRBD1	CASSPDRVGDTQYF	TGTGCCAGCAGCCCCGACAGGGTCGGAGATACGCAGTATTTT
TRBJ2-1	15	TRBV5-1	.	.	CASSLDGGPYNEQFF	TGCGCCAGCAGCTTGGATGGGGGCCCCTACAATGAGCAGTTCTTC
TRBJ1-5	14	TRBV10-3	.	TRBD1	CATGTGGGNQPQHF	TGTGCCACGGGGACAGGCGGGGGCAATCAGCCCCAGCATTTT
TRBJ2-7	12	TRBV10-1	few	.	CARRHSPYEQYF	TGCGCCAGACGACACAGCCCCTACGAGCAGTACTTC
TRBJ2-7	15	TRBV9	.	TRBD1	CASRYTGEKTYEQYF	TGTGCCAGCAGGTATACAGGGGAGAAGACCTACGAGCAGTACTTC
TRBJ1-2	15	TRBV29-1	.	TRBD1	CSVGGQGVYGSGYTF	TGCAGCGTTGGGGGACAGGGGGTGTATGGGAGCGGCTACACCTTC
TRBJ1-1	14	TRBV28	.	.	CASSDIQGSGKAFF	TGTGCCAGCAGTGATATTCAGGGGTCGGGGAAAGCTTTCTTT
TRBJ1-5	15	TRBV28	.	TRBD1	CASSLDDRGGRPQHF	TGTGCCAGCAGTTTGGACGACAGGGGGGGTCGGCCCCAGCATTTT
TRBJ1-1	14	TRBV14	.	.	CASSQRGGNTEAFF	TGTGCCAGCAGCCAACGGGGCGGGAACACTGAAGCTTTCTTT